Presented here are 23 T cell receptor beta chains from one specimen sequenced in a study of T-cell reconstitution after alpha-beta-depleted transplantation in children. Preparation of the TCRbeta library used unique molecular identifiers. TCRdb re-called the PCR reads through MiXCR, storing one row per CDR3 protein. This repertoire shows roughly 670,000 distinct CDR3 sequences, around 13% found once; its top ten account for roughly 0.84%. The sample here was PBMCs, taken before TCRalphabeta/CD19-depleted stem cell transplant. These receptors were taken from a girl aged 2 to 9 with congenital amegakaryocytic thrombocytopenia, due to receive a stem cell transplant.

This clonotype was detected ten times or more. This chain links TRBV5-1 with TRBJ2-2; no definite D call. The V end lost 0 bases, the J end lost 2 bases, and 8 bases lay between the germline ends. CDR3 size: 15 residues. Per germline, CDR1 SGHRS and CDR2 YFSETQ. CDR3 DNA sequence: TGCGCCAGCAGCTTGGGAGCTTCTAACACCGGGGAGCTGTTTTTT. It encodes CASSLGASNTGELFF.

This clonotype was seen repeatedly, ten times or more. This chain joins TRBV20-1 and TRBJ2-1, with a weak D call TRBD2 (6 bases). Germline lookup yields CDR1 DFQATT and CDR2 SNEGSKA (reference sequence). Trimming took off 0 bases at V and 5 bases at J, with 11 bases between the two ends. The CDR3 sequence is 14 residues long. CDR3 protein: CSARDLGGDNEQFF. As DNA, the CDR3 is TGCAGTGCTAGAGATCTTGGCGGGGACAATGAGCAGTTCTTC.

This clonotype has only a few counts. The chain combines TRBV11-1 with TRBJ2-1, with 12 bases that match TRBD2. V lost 1 base, J lost 7 bases, and 11 bases stayed unmatched. This CDR3 spans 18 amino acids. Germline assignment: CDR1 SGHAT and CDR2 FQDESV (reference sequence). The CDR3 DNA is TGTGCCAGCAGCTTAGTGAGACTAGCGGGAGCCAGAGATAATGAGCAGTTCTTC. The encoded protein is CASSLVRLAGARDNEQFF. The full variable domain, its missing parts supplied by reference TRBV11-1 and TRBJ2-1, is EAEVAQSPRYKITEKSQAVAFWCDPISGHATLYWYRQILGQGPELLVQFQDESVVDDSQLPKDRFSAERLKGVDSTLKIQPAELGDSAMYLCASSLVRLAGARDNEQFFGPGTRLTVL.

This clonotype was found many times. The chain uses TRBV29-1 and TRBJ2-5, with D hard to call. Germline-derived CDR1 and CDR2 are SQVTM and ANQGSEA. This CDR3 is 13 amino acids long. Trimming pared 3 bases from V and 2 bases from J, leaving 10 bases between. The CDR3 sequence is CSVDPAAQETQYF. CDR3 DNA sequence: TGCAGCGTTGACCCCGCGGCTCAAGAGACCCAGTACTTC.

This clonotype was counted ten times or more. The chain carries TRBV20-1 and TRBJ1-1; D possibly corresponds to TRBD1 (5 bases). The germline CDR1 and CDR2 sequences are DFQATT and SNEGSKA (reference sequence). Trimming took 4 bases from V and 1 from J, leaving 10 bases between them. The CDR3 has 13 amino acids. CDR3 loop: CSATSGQNTEAFF. The CDR3 DNA follows: TGCAGTGCTACGAGTGGACAGAACACTGAAGCTTTCTTT.

This clonotype has only a few counts. The V call is TRBV2, the J call TRBJ2-7; 7 nucleotides match TRBD1. The length of the CDR3 is 14 residues. After removal of 7 bases from V and 5 bases from J, the junction contained 11 bases not matched to a gene. Germline V lookup: CDR1 SNHLY, CDR2 FYNNEI. The CDR3 DNA sequence: TGTGCCAGCAAATCCTGGGGGACAGCAGACGAGCAGTACTTC. Its translation: CASKSWGTADEQYF. The full variable domain, rest sourced from reference TRBV2 and TRBJ2-7, is EPEVTQTPSHQVTQMGQEVILRCVPISNHLYFYWYRQILGQKVEFLVSFYNNEISEKSEIFDDQFSVERPDGSNFTLKIRSTKLEDSAMYFCASKSWGTADEQYFGPGTRLTVT.

V is TRBV20-1 and J is TRBJ2-3; D is unclear. CDR3 length: 14 amino acids. V shed 1 base and J shed 0 bases, with 8 bases lying between them. Germline values: CDR1 DFQATT, CDR2 SNEGSKA (reference sequence). CDR3 nucleotides: TGCAGTGCTAGAGTCCTGAAAAGCACAGATACGCAGTATTTT. It specifies CSARVLKSTDTQYF.

The rearrangement joins TRBV4-1 to TRBJ2-1; TRBD2 might be the D (6 bases). V gave up 1 base and J gave up 6 bases, with 16 bases separating them. The CDR3 totals 16 residues. Looked up from germline, CDR1 is MGHRA and CDR2 is YSYEKL. CDR3 sequence: CASSQVAVPPSNEQFF. DNA of the CDR3: TGCGCCAGCAGCCAAGTAGCGGTTCCGCCTAGCAATGAGCAGTTCTTC.

This clonotype was counted only a few times. This chain connects TRBV4-2 to TRBJ2-2, with TRBD2 identical over 9 bases. V shed 0 bases and J 3 bases; nucleotides not matched to a gene: 5. The V gene's germline CDR1 is LGHNA and CDR2 YNFKEQ. This CDR3 comprises 17 residues. CDR3 DNA: TGTGCCAGCAGCCAAGACCGGGGCGGGAGGGACACCGGGGAGCTGTTTTTT. Translated, it gives CASSQDRGGRDTGELFF.

This clonotype showed up many times. The chain employs TRBV29-1 and TRBJ2-3; D is perhaps TRBD2 (6 bases). Germline assignment: CDR1 SQVTM and CDR2 ANQGSEA. The CDR3 has 14 amino acids. The V and J ends lost 1 base and 6 bases respectively, with 14 bases between them. CDR3 bases: TGCAGCGTTGAAGGACTAGAAACTGTCGATACGCAGTATTTT. Translating gives CSVEGLETVDTQYF.

The chain carries TRBV5-1 and TRBJ2-7; 9 positions agree with TRBD2. With V trimmed by 8 bases and J by 3 bases, 6 bases remained unmatched. The germline CDR1 and CDR2 sequences are SGHRS and YFSETQ. The CDR3 sequence is 13 residues long. The CDR3 loop reads CASRGLADYEQYF. DNA of the CDR3: TGCGCCAGTAGGGGACTAGCAGACTACGAGCAGTACTTC.

This chain links TRBV12-3 or TRBV12-4 with TRBJ2-5; 13 nucleotides line up with TRBD2. The CDR3 runs to 15 residues. The V and J ends lost 6 bases and 3 bases, in that order; junction bases with no gene match: 4. The CDR3 spells CASRLAGGPKETQYF. CDR3 DNA sequence: TGTGCCAGCAGACTAGCGGGAGGGCCCAAAGAGACCCAGTACTTC.

This clonotype has at least ten counts. V gene TRBV20-1 combines with J gene TRBJ2-4; a possible D gene is TRBD2 (5 bases). CDR1 and CDR2 (germline): DFQATT, SNEGSKA (reference sequence). The ends were cut back, 3 bases at V and 8 bases at J, with 11 bases in the middle. This CDR3 has 12 amino acids. The CDR3 loop is CSASSSLDIQYF. CDR3 coding DNA: TGCAGTGCTAGTTCTAGCCTTGACATTCAGTACTTC.

This clonotype was counted at least ten times. The chain joins TRBV5-1 to TRBJ2-1; D remains ambiguous. The germline V gene encodes CDR1 SGHRS and CDR2 YFSETQ. This CDR3 spans 14 amino acids. V was clipped by 4 bases and J by 3 bases, with 11 bases between them. The CDR3 coding sequence is TGCGCCAGCAGCCCTACGACGAGCTACAATGAGCAGTTCTTC. Encoded protein: CASSPTTSYNEQFF.

This clonotype showed up just a few times. This rearrangement joins TRBV12-3 or TRBV12-4 to TRBJ1-5; D uncertain. The CDR3 is 12 residues long. Trimming cost V 6 bases and J 9 bases, with 12 bases left between them. In nucleotides, the CDR3 is TGTGCCAGCAGCCCCGAGGGTCGGCCCCAGCATTTT. This gives the protein CASSPEGRPQHF.

The rearrangement uses TRBV5-1 and TRBJ2-1; 13 nucleotides align to TRBD2. There are 16 residues in the CDR3. V trimming: 5 bases; J trimming: 3 bases; junction bases outside the gene matches: 5. The germline V gene encodes CDR1 SGHRS and CDR2 YFSETQ. CDR3 DNA sequence: TGCGCCAGCAGGCCCCGGACTAGCGGGGGCTACAATGAGCAGTTCTTC. Its translation: CASRPRTSGGYNEQFF.

CDR3 sequence: CASSYGQGAEAFF. In DNA, the CDR3 is TGCGCCAGCAGCTACGGACAGGGGGCGGAAGCTTTCTTT. The chain uses TRBV5-1 and TRBJ1-1; 11 bases are a match to TRBD1. CDR1 is SGHRS, CDR2 YFSETQ, per germline. With V trimmed by 3 bases and J by 8 bases, 3 bases remained unmatched. CDR3 length: 13 amino acids.

This clonotype was detected ten times or more. The chain has TRBV29-1 and TRBJ2-5; 7 bases fit TRBD2. There are 14 residues in the CDR3. Germline-derived CDR1 and CDR2 are SQVTM and ANQGSEA. V gave up 3 bases and J gave up 6 bases; unmatched junction bases: 10. CDR3 protein: CSVDMGTKRQTQYF. CDR3 DNA: TGCAGCGTTGATATGGGGACTAAAAGGCAGACCCAGTACTTC.

This clonotype was counted ten times or more. The chain couples TRBV3-1 to TRBJ2-7; maybe TRBD2 (6 bases). The ends were cut back, 4 bases at V and 4 bases at J, with 11 bases in the middle. The length of the CDR3 is 13 residues. Germline CDR1 LGHDT, CDR2 YNNKEL (reference sequence). The CDR3: CASSRLGTYEQYF. For the CDR3, the DNA is TGTGCCAGCAGCCGACTAGGGACGTACGAGCAGTACTTC.

This chain connects TRBV20-1 to TRBJ2-7; 13 positions match TRBD2. J was trimmed by 4 bases and V by 6 bases; bases with no gene match: 9. Germline V gene data show CDR1 as DFQATT and CDR2 as SNEGSKA (reference sequence). The CDR3 sequence is 15 residues long. The CDR3 protein is CSAAGTSGITYEQYF. Written as DNA, the CDR3 is TGCAGTGCGGCCGGGACTAGCGGGATCACTTACGAGCAGTACTTC.

This clonotype was recorded at least ten times. The V gene is TRBV20-1, the J gene TRBJ1-5; D may be TRBD1 (6 bases). The CDR3 has 14 residues. V was clipped by 6 bases and J by 4 bases, with 16 bases between them. Germline-derived CDR1 and CDR2 are DFQATT and SNEGSKA (reference sequence). The CDR3 DNA reads as TGCAGTGCGGGGGCAGGTTCGGGAAATCAGCCCCAGCATTTT. Protein: CSAGAGSGNQPQHF.

This clonotype showed up many times. The J gene is TRBJ1-2, the V gene TRBV10-1, with TRBD1 identical over 10 bases. The germline V gene has CDR1 WNHNN and CDR2 SYGVQD (reference sequence). The V segment lost 3 bases and the J segment 4 bases; nucleotides outside the gene matches: 8. There are 16 residues in the CDR3. The CDR3 spells CASSDFGTGEFYGYTF. DNA of the CDR3: TGCGCCAGCAGTGACTTCGGGACAGGGGAATTCTATGGCTACACCTTC.

This clonotype has only one observation. This chain connects TRBV20-1 to TRBJ2-3, with 8 positions matching TRBD2. The CDR3 spans 15 residues. From germline, CDR1 is DFQATT and CDR2 SNEGSKA (reference sequence). The junction had 9 bases not matched to a gene; V was cut back by 4 bases and J by 3 bases. The CDR3 region has the DNA TGCAGTGCTATGATGAGCGGGAGCGGTACAGATACGCAGTATTTT. Translation gives CSAMMSGSGTDTQYF.